The present T cell receptor (beta chain) was sequenced within a study of cytomegalovirus exposure and HLA in healthy donors. V shed 3 bases and J 9 bases; nucleotides not matched to a gene: 7. Germline CDR1 SGHVS, CDR2 FNYEAQ. The CDR3 consists of 14 residues. This PCR relied on a set of 60 Vbeta primers and 13 Jbeta primers. Method: immunoSEQ multiplex PCR; TCRdb's copy keeps in-frame clones and lacks some. The sample lists about 160,000 clones, about 75% occurring once. Material for sequencing was PBMCs. The sequence was collected from a female donor in good health and CMV-seronegative. The chain recombines TRBV7-6 with TRBJ1-2, with 10 bases lining up with TRBD1. CDR3 protein: CASSLGTGARSYTF. The CDR3 DNA follows: TGTGCCAGCAGCTTGGGGACAGGGGCGAGGAGCTACACCTTC.